The T cell receptor beta chain described here comes from a study of cytomegalovirus exposure and HLA in healthy donors. This clone appeared once. A multiplex PCR was run with 60 Vbeta primers and 13 Jbeta primers. Measured with immunoSEQ multiplex PCR; TCRdb has only the in-frame clones, and not every one. Of some 130,000 clones listed, 79% are singletons. The CDR3 runs to 14 residues. Between the trimmed V and J ends, which lost 2 bases and 2 bases, there was a span of 8 bases. Germline CDR1 and CDR2: SGHTA and FQGTGA. This chain links TRBV7-3 with TRBJ2-3; D is unclear. Specimen: PBMCs. This clonotype was sampled from a man in his late teens or twenties in good health and CMV-seronegative. The CDR3 sequence is CASSLLALTDTQYF. The CDR3 region has the DNA TGTGCCAGCAGCTTATTAGCCCTCACAGATACGCAGTATTTT. Full variable domain (rest looked up from reference TRBV7-3 and TRBJ2-3): GAGVSQTPSNKVTEKGKYVELRCDPISGHTALYWYRQSLGQGPEFLIYFQGTGAADDSGLPNDRFFAVRPEGSVSTLKIQRTERGDSAVYLCASSLLALTDTQYFGPGTRLTVL.